The 18 T cell receptor beta chains below were found in one sample sequenced in a study of cytomegalovirus exposure and HLA in healthy donors. The PCR used 60 Vbeta and 13 Jbeta primers. The assay was immunoSEQ multiplex PCR, and TCRdb's table has in-frame clones only and misses some. The sample lists 150,000 to 250,000 clones, 70% to 80% occurring once. Sequencing was performed on PBMCs. These receptors were obtained from a man younger than 45 in good health and CMV-seronegative.

This clone was seen only a few times. The V call is TRBV29-1, the J call TRBJ2-2; a weak D match, TRBD2 (5 bases). Per the germline V gene, CDR1 is SQVTM and CDR2 is ANQGSEA. Trimming removed 4 bases at V and 3 bases at J, with 6 bases between. This CDR3 is built from 12 residues. The DNA for the CDR3 is TGCAGCGTTGCCGGGGACACCGGGGAGCTGTTTTTT. Amino acid sequence: CSVAGDTGELFF.

V gene TRBV6-5 combines with J gene TRBJ2-1; D not resolved. Germline V gene data show CDR1 as MNHEY and CDR2 as SVGAGI. This CDR3 is 15 amino acids long. Trimming pared 6 bases from V and 6 bases from J, leaving 18 bases between. CDR3 amino acids: CASSPLRSSANEQFF. The CDR3 coding sequence is TGTGCCAGCAGCCCCCTTCGAAGTAGTGCCAATGAGCAGTTCTTC.

The rearrangement joins TRBV19 to TRBJ2-7; 7 nucleotides agree with TRBD1. V was clipped by 3 bases and J by 6 bases; unmatched bases: 5. The CDR3 covers 13 residues. Germline values: CDR1 LNHDA, CDR2 SQIVND (reference sequence). CDR3 sequence (DNA): TGTGCCAGTAGTATGGTCAGGGGGAGCGAGCAGTACTTC. Amino acid sequence: CASSMVRGSEQYF.

The chain carries TRBV7-2 and TRBJ2-7, with 8 nucleotides matching TRBD2. This CDR3 region has 13 residues. The germline gives CDR1 SGHTA, CDR2 FQGNSA. The J segment lost 8 bases and the V segment lost 0 bases, leaving 3 bases of the junction unmatched. The CDR3 region is CASSLALAEKQYF. The CDR3 DNA sequence: TGTGCCAGCAGCTTAGCACTAGCGGAAAAGCAGTACTTC.

The rearrangement uses TRBV2 and TRBJ2-7, with 7 nucleotides matching TRBD2. Germline assignment: CDR1 SNHLY and CDR2 FYNNEI. The junction had 5 bases not matched to a gene; V was cut back by 7 bases and J by 2 bases. The CDR3 runs 13 residues. CDR3 region: CASTRGGPYEQYF. CDR3 nucleotide sequence: TGTGCCAGCACCCGCGGGGGACCCTACGAGCAGTACTTC.

The chain employs TRBV9 and TRBJ2-1, with 12 bases matching TRBD2. The V gene's germline CDR1 is SGDLS and CDR2 YYNGEE. V lost 1 base to trimming and J lost 8 bases; unmatched junction nucleotides: 7. The CDR3 runs 16 residues. The CDR3 protein is CASSVLGTSGSHEQFF. CDR3 nucleotide sequence: TGTGCCAGCAGCGTACTAGGGACTAGCGGGTCGCATGAGCAGTTCTTC.

The V gene is TRBV11-2, the J gene TRBJ1-4; D gene ambiguous. V gave up 6 bases and J gave up 7 bases, with 18 bases separating them. Germline V gene sequence: CDR1 SGHAT, CDR2 FQNNGV. The CDR3 covers 15 residues. The CDR3 bases are TGTGCCAGCAGTGCCCTCCCTCGGACTTTTGAAAAACTGTTTTTT. It codes for CASSALPRTFEKLFF. Supplemented by reference TRBV11-2 and TRBJ1-4, the full variable domain reads EAGVAQSPRYKIIEKRQSVAFWCNPISGHATLYWYQQILGQGPKLLIQFQNNGVVDDSQLPKDRFSAERLKGVDSTLKIQPAKLEDSAVYLCASSALPRTFEKLFFGSGTQLSVL.

The V call is TRBV6-1, the J call TRBJ1-5, with 9 nucleotides matching TRBD1. Germline values: CDR1 MNHNS, CDR2 SASEGT. The CDR3 has 14 residues. Trimming took 4 bases from V and 5 from J; bases not matched to a gene: 3. The CDR3 loop is CASSATGGDQPQHF. Here the CDR3 DNA reads TGTGCCAGCAGTGCCACAGGGGGCGATCAGCCCCAGCATTTT.

The gene calls are TRBV11-2 and TRBJ2-1, with D unclear. The V and J ends lost 0 bases and 9 bases respectively, with 6 bases between them. CDR1 and CDR2 (germline): SGHAT, FQNNGV. The CDR3 runs 12 residues. CDR3 protein: CASSLDQSEQFF. Here the CDR3 DNA reads TGTGCCAGCAGCTTAGATCAGTCTGAGCAGTTCTTC.

CDR3 region: CASSPRTTAGTGELFF. The CDR3 nucleotides are TGCGCCAGCAGCCCACGGACAACAGCGGGCACCGGGGAGCTGTTTTTT. The genes are TRBV5-1 and TRBJ2-2, with a possible D match to TRBD2 (6 bases). This CDR3 spans 16 amino acids. Germline V gene data show CDR1 as SGHRS and CDR2 as YFSETQ. Trimming stripped 4 bases from V and 4 bases from J, with 17 bases between.

This clone occurred a few times. The chain recombines TRBV6-1 with TRBJ1-4; unclear D gene. Trimming shortened V by 4 bases and J by 0 bases, and 18 bases separated the two germline ends. The CDR3 has 18 residues. Germline V lookup: CDR1 MNHNS, CDR2 SASEGT. CDR3 sequence reads: CASSGEFLTLATNEKLFF. Written as DNA, the CDR3 is TGTGCCAGCAGTGGCGAATTCTTGACACTTGCAACTAATGAAAAACTGTTTTTT.

This chain links TRBV23-1 with TRBJ1-1; TRBD1 agrees at 8 bases. TRBV23-1 qualifies as an ORF whose function is uncertain. Losses at the gene ends were 4 bases for V and 8 bases for J; bases not matched to a gene: 6. The CDR3 spans 13 residues. For the CDR3, the DNA is TGCGCCAGCAGTCCGACAGGGGTAGCGGAAGCTTTCTTT. Amino acid sequence: CASSPTGVAEAFF.

The rearrangement joins TRBV6-6 to TRBJ2-4; weak D call: TRBD2 (6 bases). This CDR3 spans 15 amino acids. V was clipped by 4 bases and J by 0 bases, with 10 bases between them. CDR1 is MNHNY, CDR2 SVGAGI, per germline (reference sequence). The DNA for the CDR3 is TGTGCCAGCAGTTTCGGGGGTCTAGCCAAAAACATTCAGTACTTC. Translation: CASSFGGLAKNIQYF.

The chain is built from TRBV29-1 and TRBJ1-4, with D tentatively TRBD1 (6 bases). V lost 6 bases to trimming and J lost 3 bases, with 17 bases between them. The germline V gene encodes CDR1 SQVTM and CDR2 ANQGSEA. The CDR3 runs to 15 residues. CDR3 sequence reads: CSVKRRDKSNEKLFF. The CDR3 nucleotides read TGCAGCGTCAAACGCAGGGACAAATCTAATGAAAAACTGTTTTTT.

The chain couples TRBV19 to TRBJ2-1, with TRBD2 as a possible D gene (7 bases). Germline V gene data show CDR1 as LNHDA and CDR2 as SQIVND (reference sequence). V lost 5 bases, J lost 7 bases, and 18 bases lay in between. The CDR3 sequence is 15 residues long. CDR3 in amino acids: CASSGGGLGGNEQFF. In DNA form, the CDR3 reads TGTGCCAGTAGTGGGGGGGGGCTTGGGGGTAATGAGCAGTTCTTC. The full variable domain, with the rest looked up from reference TRBV19 and TRBJ2-1, is DGGITQSPKYLFRKEGQNVTLSCEQNLNHDAMYWYRQDPGQGLRLIYYSQIVNDFQKGDIAEGYSVSREKKESFPLTVTSAQKNPTAFYLCASSGGGLGGNEQFFGPGTRLTVL.

The chain employs TRBV6-8 and TRBJ1-2; maybe TRBD1 (6 bases). CDR3 length: 14 residues. V was cut by 6 bases and J by 4 bases, with 15 bases left in between. Germline V gene data show CDR1 as MNHGY and CDR2 as SAAAGT. As DNA, the CDR3 is TGTGCCAGCAGCTGGACAGACTACCCCTATGGCTACACCTTC. Amino acid sequence: CASSWTDYPYGYTF.

The V and J genes are TRBV9 and TRBJ2-1; 12 nucleotides agree with TRBD1. The germline V gene has CDR1 SGDLS and CDR2 YYNGEE. The CDR3 covers 15 residues. V lost 2 bases, J lost 7 bases, and 4 bases stayed unmatched. The CDR3 is CASSVRGQGANEQFF. DNA of the CDR3: TGTGCCAGCAGCGTTAGGGGACAGGGGGCAAATGAGCAGTTCTTC.

The chain couples TRBV2 to TRBJ2-3, with 11 bases aligning to TRBD2. CDR3 length: 15 amino acids. The V gene's germline CDR1 is SNHLY and CDR2 FYNNEI. Trimming cost V 11 bases and J 0 bases; bases outside gene matches: 7. This CDR3 reads CARGTSGTSTDTQYF. In DNA, the CDR3 is TGTGCCCGCGGGACTAGCGGAACTAGCACAGATACGCAGTATTTT.